A single sample is the source of the 3 T cell receptor beta chains below, sequenced in a study of blood T cells in healthy people across ages. A sample-barcoded 5' primer and a J-beta primer mix were used in a second PCR of about 7 to 11 cycles. TCRdb passed the 5' RACE reads through MiXCR, listing each CDR3 protein once. The sample contains around 1,100,000 distinct CDR3 sequences, more than 30% of which appear only once. Material: blood. Receptors were obtained from a man aged 18 to 35 in good health.

This clonotype was seen a handful of times. This rearrangement joins TRBV10-3 to TRBJ1-5; no reliable D call. The germline gives CDR1 ENHRY, CDR2 SYGVKD. The CDR3 has 13 amino acids. Trimming removed 1 base from V and 2 bases from J, with 3 bases in between. The CDR3 DNA sequence: TGTGCCATCAGTGAGTACGGCAATCAGCCCCAGCATTTT. Its translation is CAISEYGNQPQHF.

A few counts support this clonotype. This chain joins TRBV7-2 and TRBJ2-3; D uncertain. CDR1 is SGHTA, CDR2 FQGNSA, per germline. The CDR3 loop spans 15 amino acids. V was shortened by 6 bases and J by 2 bases, with 15 bases between the two germline ends. The DNA of the CDR3 is TGTGCCAGCAGATCACTCGAAGTTAACACAGATACGCAGTATTTT. Translation gives CASRSLEVNTDTQYF.

This chain uses TRBV29-1 with TRBJ1-1; D gene unclear. Trimming took 4 bases from V and 6 from J, leaving 18 bases between them. From germline, CDR1 is SQVTM and CDR2 ANQGSEA. The CDR3 is 14 residues long. CDR3 bases: TGCAGCGTTGCAAGGAAGCTGGGCGGCGCTGAAGCTTTCTTT. Protein sequence: CSVARKLGGAEAFF.